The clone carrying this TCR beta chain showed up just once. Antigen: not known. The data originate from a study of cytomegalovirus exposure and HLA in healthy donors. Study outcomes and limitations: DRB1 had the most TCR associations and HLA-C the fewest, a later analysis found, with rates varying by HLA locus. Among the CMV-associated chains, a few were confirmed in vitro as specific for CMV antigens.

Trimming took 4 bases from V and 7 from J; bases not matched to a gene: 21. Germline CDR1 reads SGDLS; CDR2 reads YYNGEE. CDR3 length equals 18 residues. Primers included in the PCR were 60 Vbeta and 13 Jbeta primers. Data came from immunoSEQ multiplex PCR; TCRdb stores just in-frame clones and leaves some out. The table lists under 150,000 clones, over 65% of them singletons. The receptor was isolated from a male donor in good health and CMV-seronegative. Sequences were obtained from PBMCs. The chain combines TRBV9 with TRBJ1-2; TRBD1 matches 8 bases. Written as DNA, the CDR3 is TGTGCCAGCAGCTCCTCCGGGACAGGTCTATACGCGGGCCGTGGCTACACCTTC. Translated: CASSSSGTGLYAGRGYTF.